Sequencing of this TCR beta chain was carried out in a study of blood T cells in healthy people across ages. The CDR3 spans 15 residues. Germline trimming cut 3 bases from V and 3 bases from J; bases unmatched to any gene: 7. This clonotype was seen a few times. Using a J-beta primer mix together with a sample-barcoded 5' primer, a second PCR was run for about 6 to 12 cycles. TCRdb redid the calling of the 5' RACE reads with MiXCR, one entry per CDR3 protein. The sample carries about 1.4 million distinct CDR3 sequences, 59% recorded once. The clonotype comes from a man aged 18 to 30 in good health. The chain carries TRBV12-3 or TRBV12-4 and TRBJ2-5, with 7 bases lining up with TRBD1. The specimen was blood. Here the CDR3 reads CASSFEGAGEETQYF. The CDR3 DNA reads TGTGCCAGCAGTTTTGAGGGGGCAGGGGAAGAGACCCAGTACTTC.